This TCR beta chain was found in a study of T cells in Graves' hyperthyroidism and ophthalmopathy. The PBMCs were sourced from fresh peripheral blood (approximately 10 ml). This clonotype was counted a few times. The antigen remains unidentified. Germline is not matched at one junction end, which may reflect a read error. Broader study findings: A 13 V-J signature model discriminated ophthalmopathy versus stable hyperthyroidism.

CDR1 is KGHSH and CDR2 is LQKENI in the germline V gene. This CDR3 spans 13 amino acids. The TCR beta CDR3 regions underwent amplification using RNA transcripts as the source. First-round RT-PCR targeting the TCR CDR3 was performed with the HTBI primer set. TCRdb re-called the multiplex PCR reads with MiXCR, one entry per CDR3 protein. The repertoire holds 250,000 or so distinct CDR3 sequences, with nearly 15% as singletons. The clonotype was recovered from a woman aged 45-65 years with Graves' hyperthyroidism that later progressed to Graves' ophthalmopathy. V usage is TRBV18 and J usage is TRBJ1-1; no clear D. Sequencing was performed on blood. In DNA, the CDR3 is TGTGGCAGCTCACCATCAGGGAACACTGAAGCTTTCTTT. Protein product: CGSSPSGNTEAFF.